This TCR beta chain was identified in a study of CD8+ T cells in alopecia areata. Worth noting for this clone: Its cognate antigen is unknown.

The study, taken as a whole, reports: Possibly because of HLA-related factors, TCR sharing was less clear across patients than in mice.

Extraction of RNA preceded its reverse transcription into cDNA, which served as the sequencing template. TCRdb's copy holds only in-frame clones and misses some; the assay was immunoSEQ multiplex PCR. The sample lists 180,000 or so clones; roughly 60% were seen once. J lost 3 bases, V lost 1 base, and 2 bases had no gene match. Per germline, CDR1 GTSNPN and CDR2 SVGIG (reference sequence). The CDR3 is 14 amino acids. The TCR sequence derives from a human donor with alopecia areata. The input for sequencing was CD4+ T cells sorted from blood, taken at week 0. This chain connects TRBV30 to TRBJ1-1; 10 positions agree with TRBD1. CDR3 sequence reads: CAWSADRGYTEAFF. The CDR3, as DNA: TGTGCCTGGAGTGCGGACAGGGGGTACACTGAAGCTTTCTTT.